What follows is one TCR beta chain and its context. This sample is part of a study of kidney transplant recipient with SARS-CoV-2 infection. From the reads, TCRdb called clonotypes with MiXCR, one entry per CDR3 protein. The sample holds under 250,000 distinct CDR3 sequences, around 26% seen once. The material sequenced was a blood sample, taken at baseline and between days 110 and 120 from a kidney transplant recipient. This clonotype was obtained from a male patient in his thirties who had COVID-19 and was a kidney transplant recipient. The T cells may come from the graft donor.

CDR3 loop: CASGDGNTGELFF. CDR3 coding DNA: TGCGCCAGCGGAGACGGGAACACCGGGGAGCTGTTTTTT. The chain uses TRBV5-1 and TRBJ2-2, with D unclear. The germline V gene has CDR1 SGHRS and CDR2 YFSETQ. This CDR3 has 13 residues. Trimming pared 7 bases from V and 1 base from J, leaving 8 bases between.